This T cell receptor (beta chain) stems from a study of shared clonotypes between healthy human individuals. Study-level results: Deeper or shallower sequencing was expected to change how clonotypes are shared among donors.

In regard to this clone: Its target is not known.

The donors, healthy adults who were HIV-negative, had experienced no recent acute infections or vaccinations. At the deep level, the assay was run. Profiled with immunoSEQ multiplex PCR; TCRdb holds only in-frame clones, not every one. The sample has approximately 2.4 million clones; approximately 96% are singletons. The origin of this receptor is a young man in good health. Sequencing was performed on naive CD4+ T cells sorted from blood. Subset noted: CD45RA+ positively selected.

The CDR3 loop reads CASSLDQLNQPQHF. DNA of the CDR3: TGTGCCAGCAGTTTAGATCAGCTCAATCAGCCCCAGCATTTT. The gene calls are TRBV28 and TRBJ1-5; no firm D call. Germline-derived CDR1 and CDR2 are MDHEN and SYDVKM. The ends were cut back, 2 bases at V and 3 bases at J, with 8 bases in the middle. This CDR3 has 14 amino acids.